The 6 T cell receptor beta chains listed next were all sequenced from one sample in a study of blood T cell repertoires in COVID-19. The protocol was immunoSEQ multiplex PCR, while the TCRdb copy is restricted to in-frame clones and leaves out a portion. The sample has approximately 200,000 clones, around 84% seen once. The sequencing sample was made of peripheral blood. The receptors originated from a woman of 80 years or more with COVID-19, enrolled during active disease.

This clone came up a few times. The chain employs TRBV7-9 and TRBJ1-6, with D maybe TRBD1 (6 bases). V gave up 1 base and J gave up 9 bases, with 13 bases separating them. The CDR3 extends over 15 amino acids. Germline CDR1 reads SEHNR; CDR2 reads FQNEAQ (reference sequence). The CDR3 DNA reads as TGTGCCAGCAGCTTAGACGCGACAGGTGGTTCACCCCTCCACTTT. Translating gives CASSLDATGGSPLHF. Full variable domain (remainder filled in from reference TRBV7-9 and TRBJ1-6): DTGVSQNPRHKITKRGQNVTFRCDPISEHNRLYWYRQTLGQGPEFLTYFQNEAQLEKSRLLSDRFSAERPKGSFSTLEIQRTEQGDSAMYLCASSLDATGGSPLHFGNGTRLTVT.

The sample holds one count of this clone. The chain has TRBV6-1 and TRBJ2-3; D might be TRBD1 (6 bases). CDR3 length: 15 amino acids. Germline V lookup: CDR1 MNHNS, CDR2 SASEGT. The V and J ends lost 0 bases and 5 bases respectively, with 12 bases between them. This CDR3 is CASSEAWGPKDTQYF. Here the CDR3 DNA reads TGTGCCAGCAGTGAAGCTTGGGGGCCGAAAGATACGCAGTATTTT.

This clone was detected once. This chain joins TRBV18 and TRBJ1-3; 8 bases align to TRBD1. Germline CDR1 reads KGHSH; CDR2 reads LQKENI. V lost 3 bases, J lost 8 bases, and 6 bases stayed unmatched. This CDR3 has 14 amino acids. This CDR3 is CASSPLQGADTIYF. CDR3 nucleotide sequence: TGTGCCAGCTCACCCCTCCAGGGGGCGGACACCATATATTTT.

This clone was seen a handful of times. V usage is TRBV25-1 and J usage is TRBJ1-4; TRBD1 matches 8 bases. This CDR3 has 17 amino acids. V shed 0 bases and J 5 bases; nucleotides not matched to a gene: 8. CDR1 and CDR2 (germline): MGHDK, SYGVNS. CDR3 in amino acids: CASSEYTGQGLNEKLFF. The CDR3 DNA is TGTGCCAGCAGTGAATATACCGGACAGGGATTAAATGAAAAACTGTTTTTT.

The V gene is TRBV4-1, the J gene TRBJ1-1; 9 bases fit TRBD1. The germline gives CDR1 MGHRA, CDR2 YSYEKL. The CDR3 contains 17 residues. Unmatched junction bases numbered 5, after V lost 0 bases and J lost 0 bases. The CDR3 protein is CASSQDGTGLVNTEAFF. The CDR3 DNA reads TGCGCCAGCAGCCAAGATGGGACAGGGCTCGTGAACACTGAAGCTTTCTTT.

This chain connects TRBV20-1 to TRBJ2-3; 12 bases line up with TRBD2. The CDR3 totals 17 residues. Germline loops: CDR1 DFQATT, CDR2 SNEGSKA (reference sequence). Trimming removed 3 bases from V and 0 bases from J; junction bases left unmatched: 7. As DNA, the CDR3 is TGCAGTGCTAGTACCCACGGGACTAGCGGGAGCACAGATACGCAGTATTTT. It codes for CSASTHGTSGSTDTQYF.